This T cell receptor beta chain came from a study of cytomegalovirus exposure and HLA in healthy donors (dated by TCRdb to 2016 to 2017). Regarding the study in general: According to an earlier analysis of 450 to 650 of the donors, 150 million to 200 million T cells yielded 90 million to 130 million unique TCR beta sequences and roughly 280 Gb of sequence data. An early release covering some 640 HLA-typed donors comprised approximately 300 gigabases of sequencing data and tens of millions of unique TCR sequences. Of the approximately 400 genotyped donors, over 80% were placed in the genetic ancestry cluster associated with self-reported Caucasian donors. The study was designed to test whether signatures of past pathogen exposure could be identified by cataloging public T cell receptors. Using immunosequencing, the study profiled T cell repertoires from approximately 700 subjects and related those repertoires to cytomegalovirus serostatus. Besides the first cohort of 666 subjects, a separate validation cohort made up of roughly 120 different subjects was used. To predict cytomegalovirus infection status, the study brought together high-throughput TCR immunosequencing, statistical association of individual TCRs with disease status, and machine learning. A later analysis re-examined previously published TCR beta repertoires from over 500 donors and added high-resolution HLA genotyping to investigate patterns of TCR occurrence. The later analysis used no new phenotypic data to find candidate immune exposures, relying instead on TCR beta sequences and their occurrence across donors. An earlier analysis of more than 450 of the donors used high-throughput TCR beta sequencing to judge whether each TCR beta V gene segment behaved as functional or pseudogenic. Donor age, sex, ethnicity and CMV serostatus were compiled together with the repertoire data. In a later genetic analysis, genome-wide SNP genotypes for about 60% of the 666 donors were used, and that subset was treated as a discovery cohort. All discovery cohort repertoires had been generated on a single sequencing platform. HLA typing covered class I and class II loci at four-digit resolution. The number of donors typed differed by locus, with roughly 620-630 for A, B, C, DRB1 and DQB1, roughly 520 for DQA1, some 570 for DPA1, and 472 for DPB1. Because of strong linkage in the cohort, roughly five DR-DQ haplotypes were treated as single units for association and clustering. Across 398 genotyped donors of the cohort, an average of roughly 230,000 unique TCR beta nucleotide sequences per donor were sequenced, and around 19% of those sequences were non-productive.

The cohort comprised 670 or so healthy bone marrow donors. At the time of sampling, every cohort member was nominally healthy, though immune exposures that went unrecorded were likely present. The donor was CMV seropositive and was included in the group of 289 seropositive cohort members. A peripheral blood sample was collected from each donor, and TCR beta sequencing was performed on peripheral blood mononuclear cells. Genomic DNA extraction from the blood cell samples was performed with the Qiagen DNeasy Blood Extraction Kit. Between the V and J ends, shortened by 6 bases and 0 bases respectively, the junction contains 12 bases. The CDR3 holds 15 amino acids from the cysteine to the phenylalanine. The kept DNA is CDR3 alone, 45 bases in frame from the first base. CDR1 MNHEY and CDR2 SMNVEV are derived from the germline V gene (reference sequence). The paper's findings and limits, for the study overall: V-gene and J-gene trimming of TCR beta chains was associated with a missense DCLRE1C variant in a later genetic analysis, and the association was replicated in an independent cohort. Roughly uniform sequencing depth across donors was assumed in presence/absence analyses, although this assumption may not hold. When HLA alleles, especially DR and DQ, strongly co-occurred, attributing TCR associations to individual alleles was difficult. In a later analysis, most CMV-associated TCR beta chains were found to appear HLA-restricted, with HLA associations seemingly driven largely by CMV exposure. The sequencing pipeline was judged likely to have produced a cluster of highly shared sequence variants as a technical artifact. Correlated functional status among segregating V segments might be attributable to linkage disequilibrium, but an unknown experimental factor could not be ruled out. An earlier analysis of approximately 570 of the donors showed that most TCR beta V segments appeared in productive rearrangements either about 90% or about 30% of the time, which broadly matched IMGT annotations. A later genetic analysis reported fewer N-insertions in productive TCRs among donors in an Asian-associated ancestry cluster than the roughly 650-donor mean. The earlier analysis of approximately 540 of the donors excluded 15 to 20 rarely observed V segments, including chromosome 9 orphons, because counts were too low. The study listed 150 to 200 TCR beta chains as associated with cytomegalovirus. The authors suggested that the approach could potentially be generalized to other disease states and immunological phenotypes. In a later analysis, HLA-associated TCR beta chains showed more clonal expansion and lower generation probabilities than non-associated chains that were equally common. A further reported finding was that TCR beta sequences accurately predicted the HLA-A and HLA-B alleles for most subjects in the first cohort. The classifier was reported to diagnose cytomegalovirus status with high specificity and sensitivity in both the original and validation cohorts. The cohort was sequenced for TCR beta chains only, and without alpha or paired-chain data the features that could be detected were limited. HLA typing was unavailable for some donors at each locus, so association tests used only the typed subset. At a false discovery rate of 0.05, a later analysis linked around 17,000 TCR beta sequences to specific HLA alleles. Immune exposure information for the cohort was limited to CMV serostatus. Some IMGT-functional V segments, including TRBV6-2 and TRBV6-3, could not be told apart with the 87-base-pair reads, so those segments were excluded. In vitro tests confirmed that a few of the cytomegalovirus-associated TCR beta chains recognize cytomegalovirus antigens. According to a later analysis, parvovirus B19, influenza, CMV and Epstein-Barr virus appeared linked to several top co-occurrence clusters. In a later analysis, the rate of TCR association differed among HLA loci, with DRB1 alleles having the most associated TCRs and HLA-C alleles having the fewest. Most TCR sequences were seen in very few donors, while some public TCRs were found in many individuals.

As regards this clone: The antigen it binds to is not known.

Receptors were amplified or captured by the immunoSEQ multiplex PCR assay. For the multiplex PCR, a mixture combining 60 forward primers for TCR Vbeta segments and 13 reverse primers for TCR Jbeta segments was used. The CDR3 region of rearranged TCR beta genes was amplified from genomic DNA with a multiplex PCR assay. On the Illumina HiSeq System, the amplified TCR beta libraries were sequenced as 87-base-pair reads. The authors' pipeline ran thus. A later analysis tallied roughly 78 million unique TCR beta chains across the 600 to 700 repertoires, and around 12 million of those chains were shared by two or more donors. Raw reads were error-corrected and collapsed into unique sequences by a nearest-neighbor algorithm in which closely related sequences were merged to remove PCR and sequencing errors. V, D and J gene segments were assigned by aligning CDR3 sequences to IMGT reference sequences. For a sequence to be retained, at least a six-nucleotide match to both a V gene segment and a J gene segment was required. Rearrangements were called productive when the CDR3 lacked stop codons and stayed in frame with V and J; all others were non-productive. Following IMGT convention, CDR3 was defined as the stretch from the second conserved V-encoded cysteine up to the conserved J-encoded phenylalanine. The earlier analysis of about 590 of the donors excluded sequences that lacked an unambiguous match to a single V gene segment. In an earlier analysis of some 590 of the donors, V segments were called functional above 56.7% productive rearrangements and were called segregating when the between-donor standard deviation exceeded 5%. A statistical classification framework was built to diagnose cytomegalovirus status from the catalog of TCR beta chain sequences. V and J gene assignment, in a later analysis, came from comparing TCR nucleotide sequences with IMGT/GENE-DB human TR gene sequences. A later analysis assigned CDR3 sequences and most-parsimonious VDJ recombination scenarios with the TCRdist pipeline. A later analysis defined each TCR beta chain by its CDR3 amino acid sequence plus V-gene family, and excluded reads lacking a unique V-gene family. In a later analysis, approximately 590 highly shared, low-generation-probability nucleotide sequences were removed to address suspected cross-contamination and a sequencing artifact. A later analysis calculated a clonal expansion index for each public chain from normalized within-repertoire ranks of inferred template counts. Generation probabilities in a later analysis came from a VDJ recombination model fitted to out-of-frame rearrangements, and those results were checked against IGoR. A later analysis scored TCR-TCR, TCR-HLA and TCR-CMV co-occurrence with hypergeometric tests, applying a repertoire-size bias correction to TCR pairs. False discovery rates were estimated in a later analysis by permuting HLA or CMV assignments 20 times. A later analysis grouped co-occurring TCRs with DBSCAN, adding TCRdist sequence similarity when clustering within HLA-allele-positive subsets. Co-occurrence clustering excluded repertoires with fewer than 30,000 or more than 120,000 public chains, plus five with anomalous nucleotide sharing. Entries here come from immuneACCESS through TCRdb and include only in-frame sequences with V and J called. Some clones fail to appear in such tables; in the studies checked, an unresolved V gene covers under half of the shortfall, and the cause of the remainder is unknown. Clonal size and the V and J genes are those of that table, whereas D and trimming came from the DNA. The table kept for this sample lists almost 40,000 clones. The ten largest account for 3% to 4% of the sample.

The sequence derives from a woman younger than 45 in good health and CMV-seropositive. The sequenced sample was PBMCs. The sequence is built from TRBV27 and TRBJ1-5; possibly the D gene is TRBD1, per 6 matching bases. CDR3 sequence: CASSFRGYSNQPQHF. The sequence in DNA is TGTGCCAGCAGCTTCAGGGGATATAGCAATCAGCCCCAGCATTTT.